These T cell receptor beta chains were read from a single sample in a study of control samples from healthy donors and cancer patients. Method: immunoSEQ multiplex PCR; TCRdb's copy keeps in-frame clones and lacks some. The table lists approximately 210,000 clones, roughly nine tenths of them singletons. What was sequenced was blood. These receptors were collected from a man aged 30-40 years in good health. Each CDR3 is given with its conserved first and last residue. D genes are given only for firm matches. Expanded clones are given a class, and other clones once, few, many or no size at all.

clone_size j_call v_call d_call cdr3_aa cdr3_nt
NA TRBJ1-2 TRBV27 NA CASTSGPSNYGYTF TGTGCCAGCACCTCCGGACCGAGTAACTATGGCTACACCTTC
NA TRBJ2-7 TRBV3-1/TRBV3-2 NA CASSGTEGGYEQYF TGTGCCAGCAGCGGGACAGAGGGGGGCTACGAGCAGTACTTC
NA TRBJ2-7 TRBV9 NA CASSEEGYEQYF TGTGCCAGCAGCGAAGAGGGGTACGAGCAGTACTTC
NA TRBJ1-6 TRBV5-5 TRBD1 CASSSPGTGARNSPLHF TGTGCCAGCAGCTCCCCCGGGACAGGGGCGCGGAATTCACCCCTCCACTTT
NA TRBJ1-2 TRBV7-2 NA CASSFSDPSLGYTF TGTGCCAGCAGCTTTTCGGACCCGTCTCTTGGCTACACCTTC
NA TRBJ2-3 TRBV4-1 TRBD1 CASSQDSPGQGADTQYF TGCGCCAGCAGCCAAGACTCCCCGGGACAGGGGGCAGATACGCAGTATTTT
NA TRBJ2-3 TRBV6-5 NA CASSYYRTDTQYF TGTGCCAGCAGTTATTACCGGACAGATACGCAGTATTTT
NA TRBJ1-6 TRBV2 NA CASSKKGLGDSPLHF TGTGCCAGCAGTAAGAAGGGGTTAGGAGATTCACCCCTCCACTTT
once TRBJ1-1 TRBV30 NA CAWKGLNTEAFF TGTGCCTGGAAGGGTTTGAACACTGAAGCTTTCTTT
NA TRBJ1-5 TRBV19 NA CASSEMWDIGNQPQHF TGTGCCAGTAGTGAAATGTGGGATATTGGCAATCAGCCCCAGCATTTT
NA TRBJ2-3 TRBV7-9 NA CASSLGGLTDTQYF TGTGCCAGCAGCTTAGGGGGACTCACAGATACGCAGTATTTT
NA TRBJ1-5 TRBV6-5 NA CASRERGAPNQPQHF TGTGCCAGCAGAGAGAGAGGGGCACCCAATCAGCCCCAGCATTTT
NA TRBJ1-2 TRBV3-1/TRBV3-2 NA CASSQVPPGAYGYTF TGTGCCAGCAGCCAAGTTCCTCCGGGGGCCTATGGCTACACCTTC
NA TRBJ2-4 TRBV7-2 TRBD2 CASSLVPSGGVNIQYF TGTGCCAGCAGCTTAGTGCCTAGCGGGGGAGTAAACATTCAGTACTTC
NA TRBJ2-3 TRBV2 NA CASNLVFADTQYF TGTGCCAGCAACTTAGTCTTTGCAGATACGCAGTATTTT
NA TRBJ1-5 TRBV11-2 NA CASSLASSNQPQHF TGTGCCAGCAGCTTAGCTAGCAGTAATCAGCCCCAGCATTTT
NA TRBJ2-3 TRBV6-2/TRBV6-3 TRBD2 CASSQGLGLAGADTQYF TGTGCCAGCAGCCAGGGCCTGGGACTAGCGGGGGCAGATACGCAGTATTTT
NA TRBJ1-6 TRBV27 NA CASSLGGEGSPLHF TGTGCCAGCAGTTTAGGGGGTGAGGGGTCACCCCTCCACTTT
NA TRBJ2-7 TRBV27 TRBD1 CASSFGTGHYEQYF TGTGCCAGCAGTTTCGGGACAGGACACTACGAGCAGTACTTC
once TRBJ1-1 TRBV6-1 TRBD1 CASSETGAANTEAFF TGTGCCAGCAGTGAAACAGGGGCCGCGAACACTGAAGCTTTCTTT
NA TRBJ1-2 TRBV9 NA CASSGGGIYTF TGTGCCAGCAGCGGGGGGGGGATTTACACCTTC
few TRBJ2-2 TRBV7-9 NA CARDGGSGELFF TGTGCCAGAGATGGGGGTTCCGGGGAGCTGTTTTTT
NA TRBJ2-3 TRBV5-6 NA CASSLGDTQYF TGTGCCAGCAGCTTGGGGGATACGCAGTATTTT
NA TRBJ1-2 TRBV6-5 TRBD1 CASTGTANYGYTF TGTGCCAGCACTGGGACAGCTAACTATGGCTACACCTTC
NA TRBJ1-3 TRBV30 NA CAWTALDGNTIYF TGTGCCTGGACCGCGTTGGACGGAAACACCATATATTTT
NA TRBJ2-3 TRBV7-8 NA CASSLEGGTQYF TGTGCCAGCAGCTTAGAGGGCGGTACGCAGTATTTT
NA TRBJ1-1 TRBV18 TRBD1 CASSPGTGRPEAFF TGTGCCAGCTCACCCGGGACAGGGAGACCTGAAGCTTTCTTT
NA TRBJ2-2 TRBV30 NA CAWSKAPPRELFF TGTGCCTGGAGTAAGGCACCTCCCCGGGAGCTGTTTTTT
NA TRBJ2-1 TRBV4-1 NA CASRPGGANNANEQFF TGCGCCAGCAGACCCGGGGGAGCAAATAACGCCAATGAGCAGTTCTTC
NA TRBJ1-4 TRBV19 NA CASSIDPSARTLRLFF TGTGCCAGTAGTATAGATCCTTCAGCACGGACCCTTAGACTGTTTTTT
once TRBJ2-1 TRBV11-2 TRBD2 CASSSQTSGGANEQFF TGTGCCAGCAGCTCCCAAACTAGCGGGGGGGCCAATGAGCAGTTCTTC
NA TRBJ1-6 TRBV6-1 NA CASSEASHNSPLHF TGTGCCAGCAGTGAAGCCAGCCATAATTCACCCCTCCACTTT
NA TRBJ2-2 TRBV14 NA CASSQISLGMWAGELFF TGTGCCAGCAGCCAAATCTCACTGGGGATGTGGGCCGGGGAGCTGTTTTTT
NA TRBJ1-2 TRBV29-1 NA CSVDTPNYGYTF TGCAGCGTTGACACCCCTAACTATGGCTACACCTTC
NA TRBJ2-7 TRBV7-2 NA CASSPRAGNYEQYF TGTGCCAGCAGCCCCCGGGCGGGCAATTACGAGCAGTACTTC
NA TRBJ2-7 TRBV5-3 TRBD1 CARSVRDRGIHEQYF TGTGCCAGAAGCGTCCGGGACAGGGGGATCCACGAGCAGTACTTC
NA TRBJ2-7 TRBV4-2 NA CASSQGGDPSREQYF TGTGCCAGCAGCCAAGGGGGGGACCCTTCTCGGGAGCAGTACTTC
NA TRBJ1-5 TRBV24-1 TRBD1 CATSDVGQGIQPQHF TGTGCCACCAGTGACGTGGGACAGGGGATTCAGCCCCAGCATTTT
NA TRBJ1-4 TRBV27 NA CASRWGTSTNEKLFF TGTGCCAGCAGGTGGGGGACCTCAACTAATGAAAAACTGTTTTTT
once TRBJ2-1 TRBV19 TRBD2 CASSLRLAGGEQFF TGTGCCAGTAGTCTCCGACTAGCGGGGGGCGAGCAGTTCTTC
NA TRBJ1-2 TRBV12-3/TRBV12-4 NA CASLLEGGGGYTF TGTGCCAGCCTCCTAGAGGGTGGGGGTGGCTACACCTTC
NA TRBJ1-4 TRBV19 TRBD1 CASSTGTVTTNEKLFF TGTGCCAGTAGCACCGGGACAGTCACAACTAATGAAAAACTGTTTTTT
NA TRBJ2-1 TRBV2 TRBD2 CASRTLRLAGDNEQFF TGTGCCAGCAGAACATTAAGACTAGCGGGGGACAATGAGCAGTTCTTC
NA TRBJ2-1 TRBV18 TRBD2 CASSPTTSGGEQFF TGTGCCAGCTCACCAACGACTAGCGGGGGTGAGCAGTTCTTC
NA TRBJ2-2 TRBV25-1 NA CASSESPGVANAGELFF TGTGCCAGCAGTGAATCCCCGGGGGTAGCGAACGCCGGGGAGCTGTTTTTT
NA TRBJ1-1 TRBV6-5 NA CASRSLGASEAFF TGTGCCAGCAGGTCCCTCGGGGCCTCTGAAGCTTTCTTT
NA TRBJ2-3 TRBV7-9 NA CASQEMDTQYF TGTGCCTCCCAGGAGATGGATACGCAGTATTTT
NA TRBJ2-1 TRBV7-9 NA CASSKEGNEQFF TGTGCCAGCAGCAAAGAAGGTAATGAGCAGTTCTTC
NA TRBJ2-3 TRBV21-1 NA CASSKPRTGTDTQYF TGTGCCAGCAGCAAACCGAGAACAGGGACAGATACGCAGTATTTT
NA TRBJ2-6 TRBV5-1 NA CASSSQGTGANVLTF TGCGCCAGCAGCTCACAGGGAACTGGGGCCAACGTCCTGACTTTC
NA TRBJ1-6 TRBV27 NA CASSLVQPYNSPLHF TGTGCCAGCAGTTTAGTGCAGCCCTATAATTCACCCCTCCACTTT
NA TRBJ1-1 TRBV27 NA CASSFGGTGTEAFF TGTGCCAGCAGTTTTGGGGGAACGGGAACTGAAGCTTTCTTT
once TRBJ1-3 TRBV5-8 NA CASSLLGSGNTIYF TGTGCCAGCAGCTTGTTGGGCTCTGGAAACACCATATATTTT
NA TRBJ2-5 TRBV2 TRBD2 CASCLAGAQETQYF TGTGCCAGCTGTCTAGCGGGGGCCCAAGAGACCCAGTACTTC
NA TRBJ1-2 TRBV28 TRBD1 CASSRQGGGYGYTF TGTGCCAGCAGTCGACAGGGAGGCGGTTATGGCTACACCTTC
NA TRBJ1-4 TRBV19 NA CASRTRTGRVGEKLFF TGTGCCAGTAGAACCCGGACCGGGCGCGTTGGTGAAAAACTGTTTTTT
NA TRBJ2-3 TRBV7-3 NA CASSLTGTGQYTQYF TGTGCCAGCAGCTTAACCGGGACGGGACAATATACGCAGTATTTT
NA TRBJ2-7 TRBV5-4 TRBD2 CASSNGLAGGGYEQYF TGTGCCAGCAGCAACGGACTAGCGGGGGGAGGGTACGAGCAGTACTTC
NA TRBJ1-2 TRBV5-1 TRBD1 CASSGNRGLYGYTF TGCGCCAGCAGCGGGAACAGGGGGCTCTATGGCTACACCTTC
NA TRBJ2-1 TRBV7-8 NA CASSLAGAAYNEQFF TGTGCCAGCAGCTTAGCGGGTGCCGCCTACAATGAGCAGTTCTTC